What follows is one TCR beta chain and its context. Its antigen is not identified. The unexposed donors gave CD4+ T cells in about 2011-2018, prior to COVID-19. CD4+ T cells were isolated from the cells after about nine days of culture. The data derive from a study of CD4 T cells in relation to SARS-CoV-2 and coronaviruses. V trimming: 10 bases; J trimming: 5 bases; junction bases outside the gene matches: 8. Germline V gene lookup returns CDR1 WSHSY and CDR2 SAAADI. The CDR3 sequence is 13 residues long. Sequencing used immunoSEQ multiplex PCR; TCRdb keeps in-frame clones, though not all of them. Of around 24,000 clones in the sample, about three quarters are singletons; the top ten hold 21%.

The material sequenced was CD4+ T cells from PBMCs, cultured in vitro. The sequence derives from a human donor in good health. The gene calls are TRBV10-2 and TRBJ2-7, with 10 bases identical to TRBD1. The CDR3 sequence: CATSGQGGNEQYF. Here the CDR3 DNA reads TGCGCCACGAGCGGACAGGGGGGAAACGAGCAGTACTTC.